These 32 T cell receptor beta chains originate from one sample sequenced in a study of blood T cell repertoires in COVID-19. Clones were read by immunoSEQ multiplex PCR, and TCRdb kept only the in-frame ones, dropping some. The sample contains 140,000 to 150,000 clones, roughly 82% of which appear only once. Sequencing input: peripheral blood. The receptors come from a human donor in a cohort sampled during active COVID-19.

The table lists this clone with a count of one. V gene TRBV5-5 combines with J gene TRBJ1-2; 9 nucleotides line up with TRBD1. This CDR3 contains 16 residues. Germline V CDR1 and CDR2: SGHKS, YYEKEE (reference sequence). V gave up 3 bases and J gave up 5 bases; unmatched junction bases: 11. CDR3 protein: CASSYRSTGGGYGYTF. The CDR3 bases are TGTGCCAGCAGCTACCGCTCGACAGGGGGTGGGTATGGCTACACCTTC.

The chain employs TRBV13 and TRBJ2-1; 8 positions match TRBD2. Trimming removed 4 bases from V and 10 bases from J; junction bases left unmatched: 6. The CDR3 is 13 residues long. CDR1 and CDR2 (germline): PRHDT, FYEKMQ (reference sequence). DNA for the CDR3: TGTGCCAGCAGCTCTAGCGGGCGGATCGAGCAGTTCTTC. This gives the protein CASSSSGRIEQFF.

This chain uses TRBV28 with TRBJ1-3, with TRBD1 as a possible D gene (6 bases). CDR3 length: 14 residues. Germline CDR1 and CDR2: MDHEN and SYDVKM. With 7 bases removed from V and 0 bases from J, the gap between germline ends came to 10 bases. CDR3 region: CASTTGSSGNTIYF. The CDR3 DNA sequence: TGTGCCAGCACCACAGGGTCCTCTGGAAACACCATATATTTT.

CDR3 nucleotides: TGTGCCAGCAGCTTGGCTTCCGGGGGGGGCCTCGAGCAGTACTTC. This sequence encodes CASSLASGGGLEQYF. The chain recombines TRBV5-6 with TRBJ2-7; 8 nucleotides match TRBD2. This CDR3 region has 15 residues. CDR1 and CDR2 from the germline V gene are SGHDT and YYEEEE. V gave up 0 bases and J gave up 6 bases; unmatched junction bases: 8.

The chain carries TRBV20-1 and TRBJ2-1; TRBD1 aligns across 9 bases. Trimming at V came to 6 bases and at J to 15 bases, leaving 9 bases not matched to a gene. CDR3 length equals 11 residues. Germline loops: CDR1 DFQATT, CDR2 SNEGSKA (reference sequence). In DNA, the CDR3 is TGCAGTGCGGGACAGGGCTTGTTGCGGTTCTTC. Protein: CSAGQGLLRFF.

The genes are TRBV2 and TRBJ1-2; 10 bases are a match to TRBD1. CDR1 and CDR2 from the germline V gene are SNHLY and FYNNEI. The CDR3 length is 17 residues. Trimming removed 7 bases from V and 0 bases from J; junction bases left unmatched: 11. The CDR3 reads CASTPMAGTGANYGYTF. The CDR3 nucleotides read TGTGCCAGCACTCCCATGGCAGGGACAGGGGCTAACTATGGCTACACCTTC. Looking up the rest from reference TRBV2 and TRBJ1-2 gives the full variable domain: EPEVTQTPSHQVTQMGQEVILRCVPISNHLYFYWYRQILGQKVEFLVSFYNNEISEKSEIFDDQFSVERPDGSNFTLKIRSTKLEDSAMYFCASTPMAGTGANYGYTFGSGTRLTVV.

V usage is TRBV5-1 and J usage is TRBJ1-2; TRBD1 is a possible D gene (5 bases). The CDR3 consists of 14 residues. The V and J ends lost 0 bases and 4 bases respectively, with 10 bases between them. CDR1 SGHRS and CDR2 YFSETQ come from the germline V gene. The CDR3 region has the DNA TGCGCCAGCAGCTTGGCCCAGGGTCTCTATGGCTACACCTTC. Encoded protein: CASSLAQGLYGYTF.

This clone appeared once. This chain joins TRBV18 and TRBJ2-7; D is perhaps TRBD2 (5 bases). Germline values: CDR1 KGHSH, CDR2 LQKENI. The V end was cut by 3 bases, the J end by 6 bases, with 15 bases between. This CDR3 spans 14 amino acids. The CDR3 coding sequence is TGTGCCAGCTCACCTCGTTTCCCGGGATCCGAGCAGTACTTC. It is translated as CASSPRFPGSEQYF.

The J gene is TRBJ1-2, the V gene TRBV28, with D perhaps TRBD1 (6 bases). The CDR3 length is 16 residues. Germline lookup yields CDR1 MDHEN and CDR2 SYDVKM. With 3 bases removed from V and 13 bases from J, the gap between germline ends came to 27 bases. In nucleotides, the CDR3 is TGTGCCAGCAGTTTGTCTACAGGGTCAGGGGCCCTCGGTGGCACCTTC. As protein: CASSLSTGSGALGGTF.

The rearrangement uses TRBV6-1 and TRBJ1-2; tentatively, D is TRBD1 (6 bases). V gave up 3 bases and J gave up 8 bases, with 13 bases separating them. The CDR3 is 13 amino acids. Germline CDR1 is MNHNS and CDR2 is SASEGT. The CDR3 is CASSEEWTVGYTF. CDR3 coding DNA: TGTGCCAGCAGTGAGGAATGGACAGTCGGCTACACCTTC.

This rearrangement joins TRBV12-2 to TRBJ2-2; TRBD2, the table's D call, lacks a check against the DNA. TRBV12-2 represents a pseudogene. The CDR3 consists of 17 residues. The CDR3 DNA is TGTGCAAGTCGCTTAGGGCGAAAGGAGACGAACACCGGGGAGCTGTTTTTT. Its translation is CASRLGRKETNTGELFF.

The rearrangement links TRBV6-1 to TRBJ1-6; possibly TRBD1 for D (5 bases). Looked up from germline, CDR1 is MNHNS and CDR2 is SASEGT. The germline V and J ends were trimmed by 0 bases and 7 bases, with 13 bases remaining between them. The CDR3 loop spans 16 amino acids. The CDR3 nucleotides are TGTGCCAGCAGTGAAGCGCTTGGGGCAGACAATTCACCCCTCCACTTT. Its protein is CASSEALGADNSPLHF.

This chain uses TRBV29-1 with TRBJ1-2; 9 nucleotides align to TRBD1. There are 12 residues in the CDR3. The V segment lost 7 bases and the J segment 6 bases; nucleotides outside the gene matches: 6. Germline assignment: CDR1 SQVTM and CDR2 ANQGSEA. The CDR3 region has the DNA TGCAGCGAAATTACAGGGGGCAATGGCTACACCTTC. This gives the protein CSEITGGNGYTF.

The chain employs TRBV9 and TRBJ1-6; D is undetermined. V gave up 0 bases and J gave up 7 bases, with 11 bases separating them. Per the germline V gene, CDR1 is SGDLS and CDR2 is YYNGEE. The CDR3 is 15 residues long. The CDR3 bases are TGTGCCAGCAGCGTAGGGTCCTCGGGGAATTCACCCCTCCACTTT. This codes for CASSVGSSGNSPLHF.

This clone has more than one count but fewer than ten. The rearrangement joins TRBV5-1 to TRBJ1-2, with a tentative D call TRBD1 (5 bases). The CDR3 is 15 residues long. In germline, CDR1 is SGHRS, CDR2 YFSETQ. V was clipped by 1 base and J by 4 bases, with 14 bases between them. In DNA form, the CDR3 reads TGCGCCAGCAGCTTGTCGGACACCGTGCTCTATGGCTACACCTTC. Its protein product is CASSLSDTVLYGYTF. Looking up the rest from reference TRBV5-1 and TRBJ1-2 gives the full variable domain: KAGVTQTPRYLIKTRGQQVTLSCSPISGHRSVSWYQQTPGQGLQFLFEYFSETQRNKGNFPGRFSGRQFSNSRSEMNVSTLELGDSALYLCASSLSDTVLYGYTFGSGTRLTVV.

The chain couples TRBV29-1 to TRBJ2-7; the D gene is possibly TRBD1 (5 bases). Per the germline V gene, CDR1 is SQVTM and CDR2 is ANQGSEA. This CDR3 comprises 11 residues. Trimming stripped 7 bases from V and 1 base from J, with 8 bases between. CDR3 loop: CSATASYEQYF. The CDR3 DNA follows: TGCAGCGCGACAGCTTCCTACGAGCAGTACTTC.

The rearrangement joins TRBV2 to TRBJ2-7, with 9 bases identical to TRBD1. V was clipped by 5 bases and J by 7 bases; unmatched bases: 6. The CDR3 length is 13 residues. CDR1 SNHLY and CDR2 FYNNEI come from the germline V gene. The CDR3 nucleotides are TGTGCCAGCAGTCCGGACAGGGGTCAAGAGCAGTACGTC. This translates into CASSPDRGQEQYV.

V usage is TRBV19 and J usage is TRBJ1-5, with D unclear. Germline CDR1 reads LNHDA; CDR2 reads SQIVND (reference sequence). Trimming stripped 4 bases from V and 0 bases from J, with 19 bases between. The CDR3 is made up of 18 amino acids. The CDR3 DNA is TGTGCCAGTAGTAGACTTCCCAAGACCCTAACTAGCAATCAGCCCCAGCATTTT. Translated, it gives CASSRLPKTLTSNQPQHF.

The chain has TRBV5-6 and TRBJ2-3, with D uncertain. With 4 bases removed from V and 2 bases from J, the gap between germline ends came to 11 bases. There are 14 residues in the CDR3. CDR1 and CDR2 from the germline V gene are SGHDT and YYEEEE. The CDR3 spells CASSPTIPTDTQYF. CDR3 DNA sequence: TGTGCCAGCAGCCCTACTATCCCCACAGATACGCAGTATTTT.

The V call is TRBV4-1, the J call TRBJ1-5; 9 nucleotides align to TRBD1. The junction had 17 bases not matched to a gene; V was cut back by 5 bases and J by 9 bases. The germline V gene has CDR1 MGHRA and CDR2 YSYEKL. There are 17 residues in the CDR3. The CDR3 DNA is TGCGCCAGCAGCAGAATTATCCCGGGACAGGGCCGTGGGCCCCAGCATTTT. Its translation is CASSRIIPGQGRGPQHF.

V usage is TRBV15 and J usage is TRBJ2-5; TRBD1 aligns across 8 bases. Germline CDR1 reads LNHNV; CDR2 reads YYDKDF (reference sequence). With 3 bases clipped from V and 2 bases from J, the junction kept 2 bases outside the gene matches. The CDR3 loop spans 14 amino acids. CDR3 bases: TGTGCCACCAGCAGCGGACAGGGACAAGAGACCCAGTACTTC. This sequence encodes CATSSGQGQETQYF.

This chain joins TRBV12-3 or TRBV12-4 and TRBJ2-3; possibly TRBD2 for D (7 bases). The CDR3 is 13 residues long. The germline V and J ends were trimmed by 6 bases and 8 bases, with 15 bases remaining between them. The CDR3 nucleotides are TGTGCCAGCAGCCGGGGGGCTGTTCCTACGCAGTATTTT. This translates into CASSRGAVPTQYF.

The J gene is TRBJ1-2, the V gene TRBV7-8, with 8 bases that match TRBD1. Germline V CDR1 and CDR2: SGHVS, FQNEAQ. The V segment lost 3 bases and the J segment 8 bases; nucleotides outside the gene matches: 5. The CDR3 covers 13 residues. CDR3 residues: CASSFGRGQGYTF. CDR3 bases: TGTGCCAGCAGCTTTGGCAGGGGGCAGGGCTACACCTTC.

J is TRBJ1-2 and V is TRBV19; no clear D. Germline assignment: CDR1 LNHDA and CDR2 SQIVND (reference sequence). There are 12 residues in the CDR3. Trimming left V 4 bases short and J 3 bases short, with 6 bases between. CDR3 protein: CASSTRDYGYTF. The CDR3 bases are TGTGCCAGTAGTACCCGGGACTATGGCTACACCTTC.

The chain joins TRBV27 to TRBJ2-1; 8 positions agree with TRBD2. Germline V lookup: CDR1 MNHEY, CDR2 SMNVEV (reference sequence). The CDR3 contains 16 residues. V was clipped by 3 bases and J by 2 bases; unmatched bases: 6. The CDR3: CASSFGAGGPYNEQFF. CDR3 sequence (DNA): TGTGCCAGCAGTTTTGGTGCGGGGGGCCCCTACAATGAGCAGTTCTTC.

This rearrangement joins TRBV15 to TRBJ1-2, with D possibly matching TRBD1 (6 bases). The germline CDR1 and CDR2 sequences are LNHNV and YYDKDF (reference sequence). V lost 1 base and J 3 bases, leaving 9 bases between the germline ends. This CDR3 is 14 amino acids long. The CDR3 loop is CATSRGGQYYGYTF. In DNA form, the CDR3 reads TGTGCCACCAGCAGAGGGGGGCAGTACTATGGCTACACCTTC. Looking up the rest from reference TRBV15 and TRBJ1-2 gives the full variable domain: DAMVIQNPRYQVTQFGKPVTLSCSQTLNHNVMYWYQQKSSQAPKLLFHYYDKDFNNEADTPDNFQSRRPNTSFCFLDIRSPGLGDTAMYLCATSRGGQYYGYTFGSGTRLTVV.

The chain uses TRBV29-1 and TRBJ1-1, with D tentatively TRBD1 (6 bases). There are 12 residues in the CDR3. V lost 6 bases and J 2 bases, leaving 10 bases between the germline ends. The germline V gene encodes CDR1 SQVTM and CDR2 ANQGSEA. The DNA of the CDR3 is TGCAGCGTAGTCAGGGGCAACACTGAAGCTTTCTTT. This gives the protein CSVVRGNTEAFF.

The chain uses TRBV30 and TRBJ2-7, with D possibly TRBD2 on 6 matching bases. The CDR3 runs 15 residues. Trimming pared 2 bases from V and 8 bases from J, leaving 22 bases between. Germline V gives CDR1 GTSNPN, CDR2 SVGIG (reference sequence). The CDR3 bases are TGTGCCTGGAGTCTTACACTGGCGGGACCTTTCAAGCAGTACGTC. Residues: CAWSLTLAGPFKQYV.

The chain links TRBV9 to TRBJ2-2, with 15 bases lining up with TRBD2. J lost 4 bases, V lost 3 bases, and 4 bases had no gene match. This CDR3 spans 17 amino acids. Germline CDR1 SGDLS, CDR2 YYNGEE. The CDR3 DNA sequence: TGTGCCAGCAGCGCCGGACTAGCGGGAGGGCCCACCGGGGAGCTGTTTTTT. It yields the protein CASSAGLAGGPTGELFF.

The rearrangement uses TRBV6-1 and TRBJ2-3, with a weak D call TRBD1 (6 bases). Trimming removed 3 bases at V and 1 base at J, with 8 bases between. CDR1 and CDR2 (germline): MNHNS, SASEGT. There are 14 residues in the CDR3. The CDR3 region is CASSEDRRTDTQYF. The CDR3 DNA reads TGTGCCAGCAGTGAGGACAGACGCACAGATACGCAGTATTTT.

This clone is a singleton in its sample. The genes are TRBV3-1 (or the pseudogene TRBV3-2) and TRBJ2-5, with D uncertain. V shed 1 base and J shed 4 bases, with 4 bases lying between them. The germline V gene has CDR1 LGHDT and CDR2 YNNKEL (reference sequence). The CDR3 is 12 residues long. The CDR3 here is CASSQARETQYF. The CDR3 nucleotides read TGTGCCAGCAGCCAAGCGAGAGAGACCCAGTACTTC.

V usage is TRBV2 and J usage is TRBJ2-3; 13 nucleotides line up with TRBD2. CDR3 size: 17 residues. CDR1 and CDR2 (germline): SNHLY, FYNNEI. The J segment lost 6 bases and the V segment lost 5 bases, leaving 11 bases of the junction unmatched. CDR3 nucleotide sequence: TGTGCCAGCAGTTACCGACGACTAGCGGGAGGATTGGATACGCAGTATTTT. Translation: CASSYRRLAGGLDTQYF.